The 8 T cell receptor beta chains listed next were all sequenced from one sample in a study of T cell clonality in common variable immunodeficiency. The assay was immunoSEQ multiplex PCR, and TCRdb's table has in-frame clones only and misses some. The repertoire consists of about 32,000 clones, none detected only once. The sequenced sample was peripheral blood mononuclear cells. The receptors come from a person aged 18 to 75 in good health.

On this clone itself: The DNA ends 3 residues before the CDR3 does, and the rest of the CDR3 is filled in from the germline J gene. The chain couples TRBV18 to TRBJ2-5; D is possibly TRBD2 (6 bases). The CDR3 is made up of 13 amino acids. The germline gives CDR1 KGHSH, CDR2 LQKENI. Between the trimmed V and J ends, which lost 2 bases and 5 bases, there was a span of 9 bases. CDR3 bases read: TGTGCCAGCTCACCAGGAGGGGAGGAGACC. Translation: CASSPGGEET. Given in full, the CDR3 is CASSPGGEETQYF.

This clone came up many times. The read is 3 residues too short to cover the CDR3 end, so that end is filled in from the germline J gene. This sequence joins TRBV5-1 and TRBJ1-1, with D maybe TRBD1 (5 bases). Trimming stripped 6 bases from V and 4 bases from J, with 16 bases between. Germline CDR1 and CDR2: SGHRS and YFSETQ. The CDR3 extends over 14 amino acids. CDR3 residues: CASTLPGGGTEAFF. CDR3 DNA, as far as it was read: TGCGCCAGCACCCTCCCTGGGGGGGGCACTGAA. Full variable domain (remainder filled in from reference TRBV5-1 and TRBJ1-1): KAGVTQTPRYLIKTRGQQVTLSCSPISGHRSVSWYQQTPGQGLQFLFEYFSETQRNKGNFPGRFSGRQFSNSRSEMNVSTLELGDSALYLCASTLPGGGTEAFFGQGTRLTVV.

This clone was seen repeatedly, ten times or more. The CDR3 goes on 3 residues after the read ends, and that part is filled in from the germline J gene. The chain recombines TRBV14 with TRBJ2-1, with 11 bases identical to TRBD2. J gave up 5 bases and V 1 base, and 10 bases lay outside the gene matches. Per the germline V gene, CDR1 is SGHDN and CDR2 is FVKESK. The CDR3 length is 18 residues. The part of the CDR3 DNA that was read is TGTGCCAGCAGCCAAGGGTTTGCGACTAGCGGGACCCACAATGAG. The encoded protein is CASSQGFATSGTHNE. The whole CDR3 sequence is CASSQGFATSGTHNEQFF. Together with reference TRBV14 and TRBJ2-1, the CDR3 gives the full variable domain: EAGVTQFPSHSVIEKGQTVTLRCDPISGHDNLYWYRRVMGKEIKFLLHFVKESKQDESGMPNNRFLAERTGGTYSTLKVQPAELEDSGVYFCASSQGFATSGTHNEQFFGPGTRLTVL.

The table lists this clone with many counts. The read stops 3 residues short of the end of the CDR3; the missing end is completed from the germline J gene. V is TRBV10-1 and J is TRBJ2-3, with D possibly matching TRBD2 (5 bases). The CDR3 totals 11 residues. Germline V gene lookup returns CDR1 WNHNN and CDR2 SYGVQD (reference sequence). Trimming shortened V by 8 bases and J by 6 bases, and 9 bases separated the two germline ends. The CDR3 loop reads CASGSGDTQYF. The covered CDR3 bases are TGCGCCAGCGGGTCGGGGGATACG.

This clone was picked up many times. The read terminates 3 residues before the CDR3 end, so the remaining end is supplied by the germline J gene. The chain uses TRBV6-4 and TRBJ1-6, with 7 bases identical to TRBD1. J was trimmed by 7 bases and V by 5 bases; bases with no gene match: 2. The CDR3 loop spans 13 amino acids. Per the germline V gene, CDR1 is MRHNA and CDR2 is SNTAGT. The sequenced part of the CDR3 DNA is TGTGCCAGCAGTATGGACAGGAATTCACCC. Its protein is CASSMDRNSP. The whole CDR3 protein reads CASSMDRNSPLHF.

On this clone: With the read ending 3 residues before the CDR3 end, the germline J gene is used to fill in that end. This chain joins TRBV7-9 and TRBJ2-7; maybe TRBD1 (6 bases). CDR1 SEHNR and CDR2 FQNEAQ come from the germline V gene (reference sequence). The V end was cut by 0 bases, the J end by 3 bases, with 6 bases between. CDR3 length equals 13 residues. The DNA read from the CDR3 is TGTGCCAGCAGCTTAGCGACAGGCTACGAG. This sequence encodes CASSLATGYE. The full CDR3 sequence reads CASSLATGYEQYF.

This clone was picked up many times. From the germline J gene comes the end of the CDR3, since the read stops 3 residues before it. The chain is built from TRBV5-1 and TRBJ2-5; 8 nucleotides align to TRBD2. The CDR3 extends over 14 amino acids. Trimming cost V 5 bases and J 2 bases; bases outside gene matches: 5. Looked up from germline, CDR1 is SGHRS and CDR2 is YFSETQ. Partial CDR3 DNA: TGCGCCAGCAGGGCGGGAGGAGGGCAAGAGACC. It specifies CASRAGGGQET. The CDR3 reads in full as CASRAGGGQETQYF.

Ten or more counts support this clone. The sequenced fragment ends 3 residues before the CDR3 boundary, so the rest is inferred from the germline J gene. This chain joins TRBV7-6 and TRBJ1-1; TRBD1 might be the D (5 bases). Germline V gene lookup returns CDR1 SGHVS and CDR2 FNYEAQ. Trimming cost V 5 bases and J 1 base, with 5 bases left between them. The CDR3 covers 12 residues. Incomplete CDR3 DNA: TGTGCCAGCAGCAGGGGGAACACTGAA. Its translation: CASSRGNTE. The whole CDR3 region reads CASSRGNTEAFF.